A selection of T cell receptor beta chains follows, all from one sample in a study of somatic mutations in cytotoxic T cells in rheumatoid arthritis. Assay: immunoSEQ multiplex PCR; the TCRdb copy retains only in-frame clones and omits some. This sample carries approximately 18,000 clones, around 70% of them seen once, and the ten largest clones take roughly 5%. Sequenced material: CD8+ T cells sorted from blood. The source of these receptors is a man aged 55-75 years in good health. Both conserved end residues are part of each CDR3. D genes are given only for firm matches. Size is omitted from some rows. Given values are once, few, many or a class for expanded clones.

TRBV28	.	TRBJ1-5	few	TGTGCCAGCAGTTTTTTAGGGGCTAGCAATCAGCCCCAGCATTTT	CASSFLGASNQPQHF
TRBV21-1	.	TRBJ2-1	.	TGTGCCAGCAGCAAAGCGTTTGGGACTACTCCATCCTACAATGAGCAGTTCTTC	CASSKAFGTTPSYNEQFF
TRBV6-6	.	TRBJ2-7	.	TGTGCCAGCAGTTACCAGTTGGCCAGGAACTACGAGCAGTACTTC	CASSYQLARNYEQYF
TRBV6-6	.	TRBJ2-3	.	TGTGCCAGCAGTTCTACGTCGATGCCCACAGATACGCAGTATTTT	CASSSTSMPTDTQYF
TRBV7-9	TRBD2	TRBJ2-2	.	TGTGCCAGCAGCTTAGGGACTAGCGGGCTCCGGGGCACCGGGGAGCTGTTTTTT	CASSLGTSGLRGTGELFF
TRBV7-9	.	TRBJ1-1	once	TGTGCCAGCAGCCCTTCCGCGACTGAAGCTTTCTTT	CASSPSATEAFF
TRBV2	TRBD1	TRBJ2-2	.	TGTGCCAGCAGTGAATCGAGGGCAGGGGGCACCGGGGAGCTGTTTTTT	CASSESRAGGTGELFF
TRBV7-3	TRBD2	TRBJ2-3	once	TGTGCCAGCAGCCCGAGACTAGCGGGAGGCAAGTATTTT	CASSPRLAGGKYF
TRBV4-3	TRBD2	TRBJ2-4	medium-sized	TGCGCCAGCAGCCAGTCACTAGCGGGTCTAGCCAAAAACATTCAGTACTTC	CASSQSLAGLAKNIQYF
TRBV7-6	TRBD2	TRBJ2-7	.	TGTGCCAGCAGCTTGGCCGGGACGACTAGCGGGAACTACGAGCAGTACTTC	CASSLAGTTSGNYEQYF
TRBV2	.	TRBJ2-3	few	TGTGCCAGCAGTCTAACAGGGAAAGATACGCAGTATTTT	CASSLTGKDTQYF
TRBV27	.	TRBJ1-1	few	TGTGCCAGCAGTTTCCAAGGACAGAACACTGAAGCTTTCTTT	CASSFQGQNTEAFF
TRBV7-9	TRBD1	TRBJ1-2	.	TGTGCCAGCAGCTTACTTGATGACAGGGTCTATGGCTACACCTTC	CASSLLDDRVYGYTF
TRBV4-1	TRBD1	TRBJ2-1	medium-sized	TGCGCCAGCAGCCCGGGACAGGCGTATTACAATGAGCAGTTCTTC	CASSPGQAYYNEQFF
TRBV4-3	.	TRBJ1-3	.	TGCGCCAGCAGCCAAGATTCAGGGGCCAGTGGAAACACCATATATTTT	CASSQDSGASGNTIYF
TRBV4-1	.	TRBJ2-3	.	TGCGCCAGCAGCCACACAGGGTCGGAGGATACGCAGTATTTT	CASSHTGSEDTQYF
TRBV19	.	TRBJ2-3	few	TGTGCCAGTAGAGGAGGAAGTACAGATACGCAGTATTTT	CASRGGSTDTQYF
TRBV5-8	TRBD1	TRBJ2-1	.	TGTGCCAGCAGCCCCGGGACAGGGATGGACAATGAGCAGTTCTTC	CASSPGTGMDNEQFF
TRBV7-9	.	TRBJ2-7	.	TGTGCCAGCAGCCCCCCAGCGCCCTCCTACGAGCAGTACTTC	CASSPPAPSYEQYF
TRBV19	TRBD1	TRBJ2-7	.	TGTGCCAGTAGTAGCCCGGGACAGGGGGCCTACGAGCAGTACTTC	CASSSPGQGAYEQYF
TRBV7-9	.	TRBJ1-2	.	TGTGCCAGCAGCTCCCTTTCGTCCCCCGTACAGGATGGCTACACCTTC	CASSSLSSPVQDGYTF
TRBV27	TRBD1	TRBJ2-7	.	TGTGCCAGCAGTCACGGACAGGCCCCCTACGAGCAGTACTTC	CASSHGQAPYEQYF
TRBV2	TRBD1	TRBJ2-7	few	TGTGCCAGCAGTGCCGGGACAGCCTCCTACGAGCAGTACTTC	CASSAGTASYEQYF
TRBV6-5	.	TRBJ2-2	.	TGTGCCAGCAGTTACGGCGCGGACACCGGGGAGCTGTTTTTT	CASSYGADTGELFF
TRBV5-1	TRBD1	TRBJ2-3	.	TGCGCCAGCAGCTTGTTTATGTGGACAGGGGTCCCCACAGATACGCAGTATTTT	CASSLFMWTGVPTDTQYF
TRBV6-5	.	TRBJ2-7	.	TGTGCCAGCAGTTATCCCGGGGCAGGGGTTCCCGAGCAGTACTTC	CASSYPGAGVPEQYF
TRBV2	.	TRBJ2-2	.	TGTGCCAGCAGTGAAGGTTTCCGGGGGACCGGGGAGCTGTTTTTT	CASSEGFRGTGELFF
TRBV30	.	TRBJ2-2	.	TGTGCCTGGAGTACCGGGTACACCGGGGAGCTGTTTTTT	CAWSTGYTGELFF
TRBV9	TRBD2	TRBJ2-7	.	TGTGCCAGCAGCGTCCCCTTGACTAGCGGGAGTACCGAGCAGTACTTC	CASSVPLTSGSTEQYF
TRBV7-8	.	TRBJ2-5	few	TGTGCCAGCAGCTTAGGTTGGGAACGGTCGGGGCAAGAGACCCAGTACTTC	CASSLGWERSGQETQYF
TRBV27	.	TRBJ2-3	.	TGTGCCAGCAGTTCTGGCGGGCGGGGCACAGATACGCAGTATTTT	CASSSGGRGTDTQYF
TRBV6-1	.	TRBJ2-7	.	TGTGCCAGCAGTGAAGCTGAAGGGGGAATCGGCTACGAGCAGTACTTC	CASSEAEGGIGYEQYF
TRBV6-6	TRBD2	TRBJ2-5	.	TGTGCCAGCAGTTACCTGGCGGGGGGACGAGAGACCCAGTACTTC	CASSYLAGGRETQYF
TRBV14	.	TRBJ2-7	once	TGTGCCAGCAGCCAATACTCGGGCAGGGGTGACTACGAGCAGTACTTC	CASSQYSGRGDYEQYF
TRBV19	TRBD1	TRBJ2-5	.	TGTGCCAGTAGTATCTTCAACAGGGGACACCAAGAGACCCAGTACTTC	CASSIFNRGHQETQYF
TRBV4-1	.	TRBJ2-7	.	TGCGCCAGCAGCCAAGAATCGGGGGTAGGGGAGCAGTACTTC	CASSQESGVGEQYF
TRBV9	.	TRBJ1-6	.	TGTGCCAGCAGCGCAGGGAGGGGGGGCGCTAATTCACCCCTCCACTTT	CASSAGRGGANSPLHF